This entry describes one T cell receptor beta chain. The antigen remains unidentified. The sample is drawn from a study of T cell responses to AZD1222 COVID-19 vaccine. Study-level background: Whether given at about 4 or about 12 weeks, second doses were pooled.

Study findings and constraints: Reportedly, close to half of spike-specific TCRs are directed against unmutated variant regions. White British people made up most donors, females outnumbered males, and clonal diversity was possibly underestimated.

Only in-frame clones appear in the TCRdb table, and some are missing; sequencing was by immunoSEQ multiplex PCR. There are 150,000 or so clones in the sample; 94% occur only once, and approximately 0.58% lies in the top ten. Germline V gene sequence: CDR1 MGHDK, CDR2 SYGVNS. Trimming stripped 7 bases from V and 4 bases from J, with 8 bases between. The CDR3 has 12 residues. This TCR was recovered from an adult in good health. The sequenced sample was peripheral blood, obtained on day 0 of AZD1222 vaccination. The V and J genes are TRBV25-1 and TRBJ2-1; perhaps TRBD1 as D (6 bases). Here the CDR3 DNA reads TGTGCCAGCACAGGGGATTACAATGAGCAGTTCTTC. Translated: CASTGDYNEQFF.